Each of the 5 T cell receptor beta chains below was sequenced from the same sample in a study of T cells in Graves' hyperthyroidism and ophthalmopathy. Amplification of TCR beta CDR3 regions used RNA as the template. The HTBI primer set drove a first-round RT-PCR of the TCR CDR3. TCRdb re-called the multiplex PCR reads through MiXCR, storing one row per CDR3 protein. This table has some 370,000 distinct CDR3 sequences, roughly a sixth appearing once. Input material: blood. The source is a woman under 40 with Graves' hyperthyroidism that later progressed to Graves' ophthalmopathy.

This clonotype has only one observation. This could be a read error, since a much larger clone is one nucleotide away. The J gene is TRBJ2-1, the V gene TRBV12-3 or TRBV12-4; 13 positions agree with TRBD2. The CDR3 sequence is 17 residues long. The V segment lost 1 base and the J segment 8 bases; nucleotides outside the gene matches: 8. The CDR3 DNA sequence: TGTGCCAGCAGTTTAGATTTCGGGACTAGCGGGGACGATGAGCAGTTCTTC. Amino acid sequence: CASSLDFGTSGDDEQFF.

The CDR3 nucleotides are TGCGCCAGCAGTCTACAACTAGCGGCCTACAATGAGCAGTTCTTC. Translation: CASSLQLAAYNEQFF. V is TRBV4-1 and J is TRBJ2-1, with 8 positions matching TRBD2. In germline, CDR1 is MGHRA, CDR2 YSYEKL. The junction had 6 bases not matched to a gene; V was cut back by 6 bases and J by 2 bases. The CDR3 loop spans 15 amino acids.

This clonotype was counted many times. This sequence joins TRBV27 and TRBJ2-3, with D perhaps matching TRBD1 (6 bases). The length of the CDR3 is 15 residues. CDR1 is MNHEY, CDR2 SMNVEV, per germline (reference sequence). V was clipped by 5 bases and J by 2 bases, with 14 bases between them. The CDR3 reads CASSPGQFSTDTQYF. The CDR3 bases are TGTGCCAGCAGTCCCGGACAGTTTTCCACAGATACGCAGTATTTT.

In this sample, this clonotype turned up a few times. V gene TRBV18 combines with J gene TRBJ2-2; D not resolved. The germline V gene encodes CDR1 KGHSH and CDR2 LQKENI. This CDR3 is built from 12 residues. V was cut by 11 bases and J by 6 bases, with 13 bases left in between. CDR3 sequence: CAFSPRSGELFF. CDR3 bases: TGTGCCTTCTCACCACGATCCGGGGAGCTGTTTTTT.

This clonotype has at least ten counts. The chain carries TRBV2 and TRBJ2-7; tentatively, D is TRBD2 (6 bases). The V end lost 3 bases, the J end lost 2 bases, and 17 bases lay between the germline ends. This CDR3 is 16 amino acids long. Germline V gene data show CDR1 as SNHLY and CDR2 as FYNNEI. This chain's CDR3 is CASSDGAAVAAYEQYF. CDR3 nucleotide sequence: TGTGCCAGCAGTGATGGGGCGGCAGTAGCGGCCTACGAGCAGTACTTC.